Below, 13 T cell receptor beta chains from the same sample are listed, as sequenced in a study of prognosis after radiotherapy for stage I lung cancer. Two-round multiplex PCR on genomic DNA was the method by which TCR beta CDR3 was amplified. Initially, in first-round PCR, primers specific to each TRBV and TRBJ gene were used. TCRdb used MiXCR to reprocess the multiplex PCR reads, holding one entry per CDR3 protein. The sample consists of around 27,000 distinct CDR3 sequences, around 32% of them appearing once. The sequences come from PBMCs, collected before or after stereotactic body radiation therapy (not recorded which). The receptors were sampled from a donor older than 45 with non-small cell lung cancer.

This clonotype was counted a few times. The chain employs TRBV2 and TRBJ1-1, with unresolved D. The germline V and J ends were trimmed by 1 base and 5 bases, with 14 bases remaining between them. The germline V gene has CDR1 SNHLY and CDR2 FYNNEI. The CDR3 runs 15 residues. The CDR3 region is CASSEGWPVSTEAFF. CDR3 coding DNA: TGTGCCAGCAGTGAAGGATGGCCAGTATCGACTGAAGCTTTCTTT.

The chain uses TRBV28 and TRBJ1-6, with D possibly being TRBD1 (6 bases). The CDR3 spans 16 residues. Per the germline V gene, CDR1 is MDHEN and CDR2 is SYDVKM. The V end lost 6 bases, the J end lost 8 bases, and 20 bases lay between the germline ends. CDR3 protein: CASSTSGVVADSPLHF. The CDR3 region has the DNA TGTGCCAGCAGCACCTCAGGGGTTGTGGCGGATTCACCCCTCCACTTT.

This clonotype showed up many times. This chain links TRBV7-8 with TRBJ2-3; D is unresolved. CDR3 size: 19 residues. Germline V lookup: CDR1 SGHVS, CDR2 FQNEAQ. V was clipped by 5 bases and J by 1 base, with 25 bases between them. The DNA for the CDR3 is TGTGCCAGCAGCCGAATCGCGGTCCAGATCCCCGGTCGCACAGATACGCAGTATTTT. It is translated as CASSRIAVQIPGRTDTQYF.

In the case of this clonotype: This likely traces to a read error, being one base from a far larger clone. The chain has TRBV6-6 and TRBJ2-7; no firm D call. The CDR3 contains 13 residues. V lost 7 bases and J lost 4, with 14 bases in between. Germline V CDR1 and CDR2: MNHNY, SVGAGI (reference sequence). CDR3 bases: TGTGCCAGCATTTCGCCCCTAGGGTACGAGCAGTACTTC. It translates to CASISPLGYEQYF.

This clonotype was recorded at least ten times. This chain connects TRBV5-6 to TRBJ2-7, with TRBD1 matching 8 bases. CDR3 length: 14 amino acids. Germline V lookup: CDR1 SGHDT, CDR2 YYEEEE. Trimming removed 0 bases from V and 2 bases from J; junction bases left unmatched: 1. The CDR3 DNA follows: TGTGCCAGCAGCTTGGGACAGGGGCCCTACGAGCAGTACTTC. It yields the protein CASSLGQGPYEQYF. Full variable domain (rest looked up from reference TRBV5-6 and TRBJ2-7): DAGVTQSPTHLIKTRGQQVTLRCSPKSGHDTVSWYQQALGQGPQFIFQYYEEEERQRGNFPDRFSGHQFPNYSSELNVNALLLGDSALYLCASSLGQGPYEQYFGPGTRLTVT.

This clonotype came up many times. The rearrangement links TRBV4-1 to TRBJ2-7; TRBD1 matches at 7 bases. Germline CDR1 and CDR2: MGHRA and YSYEKL. V lost 0 bases and J lost 3; bases outside the gene matches: 5. CDR3 length: 15 residues. CDR3 bases: TGCGCCAGCAGCCAAGAGGGCCAGGGGGACTACGAGCAGTACTTC. Residues: CASSQEGQGDYEQYF.

This clonotype was seen repeatedly, ten times or more. The chain is built from TRBV7-2 and TRBJ1-5; D not resolved. The CDR3 extends over 14 amino acids. CDR1 and CDR2 (germline): SGHTA, FQGNSA. V lost 1 base to trimming and J lost 9 bases, with 13 bases between them. CDR3 nucleotides: TGTGCCAGCAGCTTAGGGCCCCCGGACCCGCCCCAGCATTTT. Its translation is CASSLGPPDPPQHF.

A note on this clonotype: With only one base between it and a far larger clone, this is likely a read error. The rearrangement uses TRBV6-9 and TRBJ2-7; D may be TRBD1 (5 bases). The germline gives CDR1 MNHGY, CDR2 SVAAGI. This CDR3 is built from 12 residues. The CDR3 nucleotides are TGTGTCAGCAGTGGGGTTAGACAGAAGCAGTACTTC. This codes for CVSSGVRQKQYF.

By sample share, this clonotype is medium-sized (0.01 to 0.1%). V is TRBV5-1 and J is TRBJ1-6; 7 bases match TRBD1. The CDR3 contains 17 residues. J was trimmed by 2 bases and V by 0 bases; bases with no gene match: 5. Germline V gene data show CDR1 as SGHRS and CDR2 as YFSETQ. CDR3 in DNA: TGCGCCAGCAGCTTGGAGGGGGCCCAGACCTATAATTCACCCCTCCACTTT. Protein sequence: CASSLEGAQTYNSPLHF.

A remark on this clonotype: This may come from a read error, since a much larger clone is one base off. The rearrangement links TRBV6-2 or TRBV6-3 to TRBJ2-4, with D unclear. V lost 6 bases and J 3 bases, leaving 27 bases between the germline ends. The CDR3 contains 19 residues. The germline V gene encodes CDR1 MNHEY and CDR2 SVGEGT. CDR3: CASSPAGRWPRFGKNIQYF. The CDR3 coding sequence is TGTGCCAGCAGCCCCGCTGGCAGGTGGCCAAGATTCGGCAAAAACATTCAGTACTTC.

This sequence joins TRBV10-3 and TRBJ2-5; D may be TRBD2 (5 bases). The germline gives CDR1 ENHRY, CDR2 SYGVKD. With 6 bases removed from V and 2 bases from J, the gap between germline ends came to 16 bases. This CDR3 region has 15 residues. The CDR3 reads CAISGDPGVQETQYF. Written as DNA, the CDR3 is TGTGCCATCAGCGGTGACCCCGGGGTGCAAGAGACCCAGTACTTC.

The rearrangement joins TRBV27 to TRBJ2-7, with D perhaps matching TRBD1 (5 bases). The CDR3 runs 13 residues. Deletions cut 3 bases from V and 3 bases from J, with 9 bases between. Germline loops: CDR1 MNHEY, CDR2 SMNVEV (reference sequence). CDR3 bases: TGTGCCAGCAGTTTCCAGGGTTTCTACGAGCAGTACTTC. Its translation: CASSFQGFYEQYF.

This clonotype was recorded at least ten times. The CDR3: CASSSDRGVGSVNTF. The CDR3 DNA is TGTGCCAGCAGCTCCGACAGGGGGGTCGGTTCCGTCAACACCTTC. The chain employs TRBV11-2 and TRBJ1-2, with 9 positions matching TRBD1. CDR1 and CDR2 (germline): SGHAT, FQNNGV. J was trimmed by 12 bases and V by 4 bases; bases with no gene match: 15. The CDR3 spans 15 residues.